This T cell receptor beta chain emerged from a study of blood T cells in healthy people across ages (dated by TCRdb to 2013 to 2016). About the full investigation: In model experiments, template switching captured roughly one uniquely barcoded TCR beta cDNA molecule for every two T cells. The donors were divided into four age groups: young (average around 17 years), middle-aged (roughly 40), aged (about 60) and long-lived (about 79). Two additional independent replicas of 1 million unique cDNA reads from the same blood draw were analyzed for two donors (one aged 18 to 30 and one aged 80 or older). To avoid experimental bias, donors of different ages were distributed randomly across sequencing lanes. The study measured age-related changes in TCR beta repertoire diversity using deep sequencing normalized with unique cDNA molecular identifiers.

Systemically healthy Caucasian individuals from Russia, around 38 in total and aged roughly 6 to 95 years, were included as donors. Each donor gave approximately 10 milliliters of peripheral blood, collected into EDTA-treated Vacutainer tubes. Ficoll-Paque density-gradient centrifugation was used to isolate PBMCs, with at least 6.5 million obtained per sample. Trizol reagent was used to extract total RNA from the PBMCs, yielding at least 5.5 micrograms per sample. For every donor, flow cytometry on a PBMC aliquot measured the percentage of naive CD45RAhigh/CD27high T cells. Broader findings and caveats from the paper: Bulk unsorted PBMC profiling prevented conclusive comparison of naive and antigen-experienced compartments. Donor CMV infection status was unknown, potentially confounding age-related changes in expanded clonotypes. Compared with the aged group, the long-lived group had more naive CD4+ T cells, fewer expanded clones and increased TCR diversity, suggesting age selection. Estimates of total diversity based on one million sequenced T cells were considered lower bounds and underestimates. There was a strong correlation between observed TCR beta diversity and the percentage of naive T cells measured by flow cytometry. Observed TCR beta diversity per million T cells fell roughly linearly with age, and a significant reduction was already apparent by age around 39.

Library creation used 5' RACE. Instrument used: Illumina HiSeq 2500. A second about 7 to 12 cycle PCR used a sample-barcoded 5' primer and a J-beta primer mix. Each TCR beta cDNA molecule received a unique molecular identifier from a template-switch 5' adaptor carrying 12 random nucleotides. At least 2.5 million CDR3-containing paired-end reads were obtained from each sample. The Mint cDNA synthesis kit, primed by a TRBC-specific oligonucleotide, was used to synthesize first-strand cDNA from all RNA. All cDNA was treated with uracil-DNA glycosylase and then went through a first 18-cycle PCR with the universal primers M1SS and BC2_uni_R. In the original analysis: For normalization, 1 million high-quality reads were randomly selected from each sample, with every read carrying a distinct molecular identifier. Instead of being binned into consensus sequences, reads with shared molecular identifiers were discarded. MiTCR, run with a Q25 quality threshold and the strictest error-elimination algorithm, handled CDR3 identification, clonotype clustering and error correction. Lower-bound total TCR beta diversity was estimated with a nonparametric unseen species model using Euler transformation. TCRdb redid the processing of the public reads, applying fastp at Q25 and MiXCR, and retained in-frame beta chains. Each entry merges the rows of one CDR3 protein and shows their most common DNA and genes. The V and J calls were determined by TCRdb, not by the authors. Recorded for this sample are approximately 680,000 distinct CDR3 sequences; 32% of them occurred a single time. The ten biggest clones cover approximately 15% of the sample.

As to this clonotype: Its antigen remains unidentified. Base qualities are not recorded, but no much larger clone differs from it by a single base.

Sequencing used blood. The sequence came from a woman aged 80 or older in good health. Donor details come from another sample of the same person, matched by shared clones.

The DNA reads TGCAGTGCTAGACCTCCGGGACAGCGCTCCTACGAGCAGTACTTC. The resulting protein is CSARPPGQRSYEQYF. The V gene is TRBV20-1 and the J gene is TRBJ2-7; 7 central nucleotides agree with TRBD1. From the cysteine up to the phenylalanine, the CDR3 has a length of 15 residues. The retained sequence is limited to the CDR3, 45 bases, with the frame set at the first base. For CDR1 and CDR2, the germline V gene (reference sequence) lists DFQATT and SNEGSKA. V is pruned by 2 bases and J by 0 bases, leaving 7 bases of the junction without a gene match.